This T cell receptor beta chain was recovered during a study of cytomegalovirus exposure and HLA in healthy donors. PCR primers comprised 60 Vbeta and 13 Jbeta primers. Profiled with immunoSEQ multiplex PCR; TCRdb holds only in-frame clones, not every one. The top ten clones hold 7.5% to 9.5% of a sample with about 120,000 clones, 55% to 65% of them seen once. This clone was detected only a few times. The CDR3 length is 17 residues. Germline lookup yields CDR1 PRHDT and CDR2 FYEKMQ (reference sequence). V was shortened by 5 bases and J by 3 bases, with 22 bases between the two germline ends. The chain combines TRBV13 with TRBJ1-1; D uncertain. Input material: PBMCs. The TCR sequence derives from a woman in her 40s in good health and CMV-seropositive. DNA of the CDR3: TGTGCCAGCAGCACAAACGGGATCGGTTTTAGGGACACTGAAGCTTTCTTT. It translates to CASSTNGIGFRDTEAFF.